Presented here are 27 T cell receptor beta chains from one specimen sequenced in a study of blood T cell repertoires in COVID-19. Sequenced by immunoSEQ multiplex PCR; TCRdb stores in-frame clones only, minus some. The table includes over 450,000 clones, 85% to 90% detected once. The sequencing sample was made of peripheral blood. The receptors shown here come from a woman aged 45-65 years with COVID-19, enrolled during active disease.

As regards this clone: The sample contains more than one DNA sequence encoding this CDR3. The chain is built from TRBV12-3 or TRBV12-4 and TRBJ1-6; tentative D call: TRBD1 (6 bases). The ends were cut back, 4 bases at V and 7 bases at J, with 8 bases in the middle. CDR3 length: 13 amino acids. Here the CDR3 reads CASSSQGNSPLHF. CDR3 DNA: TGTGCCAGCAGTTCCCAGGGGAATTCACCCCTCCACTTT.

A few counts support this clone. The gene calls are TRBV30 and TRBJ2-3; D ambiguous. V was pared by 3 bases and J by 5 bases, with 6 bases between. CDR1 is GTSNPN, CDR2 SVGIG, per germline (reference sequence). The CDR3 length is 11 residues. This chain's CDR3 is CAWRTGDTQYF. CDR3 bases: TGTGCCTGGAGAACGGGAGATACGCAGTATTTT.

This clone appeared once. The V gene is TRBV13, the J gene TRBJ1-2, with 10 bases identical to TRBD1. The CDR3 has 21 amino acids. Germline CDR1 is PRHDT and CDR2 is FYEKMQ (reference sequence). V dropped 1 base and J dropped 0; count of bases not matched to a gene: 17. CDR3 amino acids: CASSLERRTGGSPASNYGYTF. The CDR3 DNA follows: TGTGCCAGCAGCTTAGAGAGAAGGACAGGGGGTTCCCCGGCGTCTAACTATGGCTACACCTTC.

This chain links TRBV6-4 with TRBJ1-2; D gene unclear. In germline, CDR1 is MRHNA, CDR2 SNTAGT. Trimming left V 4 bases short and J 9 bases short, with 15 bases between. The CDR3 loop spans 13 amino acids. The CDR3 spells CASSANGKSSYTF. In nucleotides, the CDR3 is TGTGCCAGCAGTGCCAACGGGAAGTCTAGCTACACCTTC.

The chain links TRBV18 to TRBJ2-5, with 8 bases lining up with TRBD2. After removal of 6 bases from V and 3 bases from J, the junction contained 3 bases not matched to a gene. This CDR3 region has 13 residues. Germline V lookup: CDR1 KGHSH, CDR2 LQKENI. CDR3 sequence: CASSTTSEETQYF. CDR3 nucleotide sequence: TGTGCCAGCTCTACGACTAGCGAAGAGACCCAGTACTTC.

This clone has a handful of counts. V is TRBV30 and J is TRBJ2-1; D is possibly TRBD1 (6 bases). There are 14 residues in the CDR3. V lost 7 bases and J 0 bases, leaving 13 bases between the germline ends. Germline CDR1 and CDR2: GTSNPN and SVGIG (reference sequence). CDR3 nucleotides: TGTGCCTCCCAAGGGGGTGTCTCCTACAATGAGCAGTTCTTC. It translates to CASQGGVSYNEQFF.

This clone was detected once. The chain joins TRBV25-1 to TRBJ1-5; D is perhaps TRBD1 (5 bases). Germline V lookup: CDR1 MGHDK, CDR2 SYGVNS. The germline V and J ends were trimmed by 4 bases and 3 bases, with 16 bases remaining between them. The CDR3 has 16 amino acids. For the CDR3, the DNA is TGTGCCAGCAGTGTCCGGGACTGTGGGGTCAATCAGCCCCAGCATTTT. The encoded protein is CASSVRDCGVNQPQHF.

The chain combines TRBV10-3 with TRBJ1-1; possible D gene TRBD1, 5 bases. Looked up from germline, CDR1 is ENHRY and CDR2 is SYGVKD. V was shortened by 11 bases and J by 4 bases, with 14 bases between the two germline ends. The CDR3 runs 12 residues. DNA for the CDR3: TGTGCCCCGGCGATGGGGGGCACTGAAGCTTTCTTT. Residues: CAPAMGGTEAFF.

The J gene is TRBJ2-5, the V gene TRBV10-3; maybe TRBD2 (5 bases). The germline gives CDR1 ENHRY, CDR2 SYGVKD. This CDR3 region has 16 residues. V lost 0 bases, J lost 2 bases, and 13 bases lay in between. CDR3 in amino acids: CAISESRARLQETQYF. CDR3 sequence (DNA): TGTGCCATCAGTGAGTCGAGGGCCAGACTTCAAGAGACCCAGTACTTC.

This chain joins TRBV12-3 or TRBV12-4 and TRBJ1-1; tentatively, D is TRBD1 (6 bases). The CDR3 has 11 residues. The germline V and J ends were trimmed by 5 bases and 10 bases, with 11 bases remaining between them. As DNA, the CDR3 is TGTGCCAGCAGTACAGGGATCCCAGCTTTCTTT. Its protein product is CASSTGIPAFF.

The rearrangement joins TRBV2 to TRBJ1-1; possible D gene TRBD1, 6 bases. This CDR3 comprises 14 residues. Germline V gene lookup returns CDR1 SNHLY and CDR2 FYNNEI. The V gene lost 5 bases and the J gene lost 5 bases, with 15 bases spanning the gap. The CDR3 here is CASSHRVQRTEAFF. The DNA for the CDR3 is TGTGCCAGCAGTCACAGGGTTCAGAGGACTGAAGCTTTCTTT.

The chain employs TRBV9 and TRBJ1-1; perhaps TRBD1 as D (5 bases). The germline CDR1 and CDR2 sequences are SGDLS and YYNGEE. This CDR3 is 13 amino acids long. The ends were cut back, 3 bases at V and 4 bases at J, with 10 bases in the middle. The CDR3 nucleotides read TGTGCCAGCAGCGAGGGGATCCTCACTGAAGCTTTCTTT. Amino acids: CASSEGILTEAFF.

The chain is built from TRBV5-6 and TRBJ1-2, with 8 positions matching TRBD1. The CDR3 has 15 residues. Trimming at V came to 6 bases and at J to 4 bases, leaving 11 bases not matched to a gene. Germline CDR1 SGHDT, CDR2 YYEEEE. CDR3 amino acids: CASTPWDRTLYGYTF. The CDR3 region has the DNA TGTGCCAGCACCCCATGGGACAGGACACTCTATGGCTACACCTTC.

This clone was found once. The chain is built from TRBV30 and TRBJ1-5, with D possibly being TRBD1 (6 bases). The CDR3 runs to 14 residues. Germline CDR1 and CDR2: GTSNPN and SVGIG (reference sequence). Deletions cut 4 bases from V and 1 base from J, with 11 bases between. The CDR3 DNA sequence: TGTGCCTGGACGGCGGGGGGCAGCAATCAGCCCCAGCATTTT. Translation gives CAWTAGGSNQPQHF.

This chain uses TRBV5-4 with TRBJ2-3; TRBD2 agrees at 9 bases. There are 15 residues in the CDR3. V shed 5 bases and J 1 base; nucleotides not matched to a gene: 5. Germline-derived CDR1 and CDR2 are SGHNT and YYREEE (reference sequence). In DNA, the CDR3 is TGTGCCAGCAGGGCTAGCGGGGACCGCACAGATACGCAGTATTTT. Translating it yields CASRASGDRTDTQYF.

The V call is TRBV13, the J call TRBJ1-5; D is ambiguous. V lost 0 bases to trimming and J lost 7 bases, with 7 bases between them. CDR1 is PRHDT and CDR2 is FYEKMQ in the germline V gene (reference sequence). The CDR3 spans 13 residues. Here the CDR3 DNA reads TGTGCCAGCAGCTTAGGCTTCAGGCAGCCCCAGCATTTT. Translated: CASSLGFRQPQHF.

V is TRBV7-9 and J is TRBJ1-2, with TRBD1 matching over 7 bases. After removal of 1 base from V and 8 bases from J, the junction contained 1 base not matched to a gene. Per germline, CDR1 SEHNR and CDR2 FQNEAQ (reference sequence). This CDR3 region has 12 residues. The CDR3 protein is CASSLGQGGYTF. The CDR3 bases are TGTGCCAGCAGCTTAGGACAGGGAGGCTACACCTTC.

The chain is built from TRBV9 and TRBJ2-1, with D possibly being TRBD2 (6 bases). Trimming took 4 bases from V and 3 from J, leaving 11 bases between them. The germline gives CDR1 SGDLS, CDR2 YYNGEE. The CDR3 totals 14 residues. The CDR3 sequence is CASSPPGLYNEQFF. The CDR3 DNA reads as TGTGCCAGCAGCCCACCGGGACTCTACAATGAGCAGTTCTTC.

The chain has TRBV19 and TRBJ2-7; 8 nucleotides line up with TRBD1. Germline V gives CDR1 LNHDA, CDR2 SQIVND (reference sequence). With 6 bases clipped from V and 0 bases from J, the junction kept 7 bases outside the gene matches. The CDR3 totals 15 residues. The CDR3 spells CASRTDRGPSYEQYF. CDR3 coding DNA: TGTGCCAGTAGAACCGACAGGGGACCCTCCTACGAGCAGTACTTC. Variable domain in full (rest from reference TRBV19 and TRBJ2-7): DGGITQSPKYLFRKEGQNVTLSCEQNLNHDAMYWYRQDPGQGLRLIYYSQIVNDFQKGDIAEGYSVSREKKESFPLTVTSAQKNPTAFYLCASRTDRGPSYEQYFGPGTRLTVT.

The chain combines TRBV3-1 (or the pseudogene TRBV3-2) with TRBJ1-1; D call uncertain. Germline loops: CDR1 LGHDT, CDR2 YNNKEL (reference sequence). The V gene lost 1 base and the J gene lost 6 bases, with 12 bases spanning the gap. The CDR3 runs 14 residues. In nucleotides, the CDR3 is TGTGCCAGCAGCCAAGGGGGAGGAATCGCTGAAGCTTTCTTT. This gives the protein CASSQGGGIAEAFF.

The J gene is TRBJ2-5, the V gene TRBV7-8, with a tentative D call TRBD1 (6 bases). The germline V gene has CDR1 SGHVS and CDR2 FQNEAQ. The V and J ends lost 4 bases and 5 bases respectively, with 11 bases between them. The CDR3 runs to 13 residues. The CDR3 here is CASSYNREETQYF. The CDR3, as DNA: TGTGCCAGCAGCTATAACAGGGAGGAGACCCAGTACTTC. The full variable domain, its missing parts supplied by reference TRBV7-8 and TRBJ2-5, is GAGVSQSPRYKVAKRGQDVALRCDPISGHVSLFWYQQALGQGPEFLTYFQNEAQLDKSGLPSDRFFAERPEGSVSTLKIQRTQQEDSAVYLCASSYNREETQYFGPGTRLLVL.

The V and J genes are TRBV7-3 and TRBJ2-1; D might be TRBD2 (7 bases). CDR3 length: 15 residues. Germline V gene lookup returns CDR1 SGHTA and CDR2 FQGTGA. V gave up 6 bases and J gave up 7 bases, with 19 bases separating them. The CDR3 reads CASSPFGGGANEQFF. CDR3 nucleotides: TGTGCCAGCAGTCCTTTTGGAGGGGGGGCGAATGAGCAGTTCTTC.

The chain is built from TRBV27 and TRBJ1-4; D ambiguous. Germline V gene sequence: CDR1 MNHEY, CDR2 SMNVEV (reference sequence). The germline V and J ends were trimmed by 6 bases and 3 bases, with 14 bases remaining between them. There are 15 residues in the CDR3. DNA for the CDR3: TGTGCCAGCAGCGACTCAATCACTGCTAATGAAAAACTGTTTTTT. Its protein is CASSDSITANEKLFF.

The genes are TRBV3-1 (or the pseudogene TRBV3-2) and TRBJ2-1, with unresolved D. The CDR3 has 15 amino acids. Trimming removed 0 bases from V and 1 base from J, with 7 bases in between. Germline CDR1 LGHDT, CDR2 YNNKEL (reference sequence). The CDR3 spells CASSQDLGSYNEQFF. CDR3 nucleotides: TGTGCCAGCAGCCAAGATCTCGGGTCCTACAATGAGCAGTTCTTC.

The gene calls are TRBV7-2 and TRBJ2-5; a weak D match, TRBD2 (7 bases). Trimming took 0 bases from V and 5 from J, leaving 10 bases between them. Germline CDR1 SGHTA, CDR2 FQGNSA. This CDR3 has 14 residues. In nucleotides, the CDR3 is TGTGCCAGCAGCTTAGCGGGGGGGCGGGAGACCCAGTACTTC. It encodes CASSLAGGRETQYF.

The V gene is TRBV30, the J gene TRBJ1-5, with TRBD1 matching over 8 bases. Germline CDR1 GTSNPN, CDR2 SVGIG (reference sequence). V lost 7 bases and J lost 4; bases outside the gene matches: 3. The CDR3 covers 12 residues. CDR3 sequence: CALDRGNQPQHF. CDR3 DNA sequence: TGTGCCTTAGACAGGGGTAATCAGCCCCAGCATTTT.

V gene TRBV6-5 combines with J gene TRBJ2-5; possible D gene TRBD2, 6 bases. Trimming removed 6 bases from V and 7 bases from J, with 18 bases in between. Germline V lookup: CDR1 MNHEY, CDR2 SVGAGI. This CDR3 contains 14 residues. The CDR3 DNA sequence: TGTGCCAGCAGGCCCCCCGGGGGTGCCAGGACCCAGTACTTC. Residues: CASRPPGGARTQYF.